The 7 T cell receptor beta chains in this list originate from one sample, sequenced in a study of T cell responses to AZD1222 COVID-19 vaccine. Repertoires were generated with immunoSEQ multiplex PCR, while TCRdb's copy carries only in-frame clones and drops some. The sample shows around 80,000 clones, 92% of them seen only once. Source: peripheral blood, taken 28 days after the second AZD1222 dose. These receptors were obtained from an adult who received the AZD1222 COVID-19 vaccine.

The V and J genes are TRBV5-4 and TRBJ2-2, with D possibly TRBD2 on 5 matching bases. The V end was cut by 0 bases, the J end by 6 bases, with 15 bases between. Germline CDR1 is SGHNT and CDR2 is YYREEE (reference sequence). This CDR3 has 16 amino acids. The CDR3 spells CASSLGAAIVAGELFF. The CDR3 DNA reads as TGTGCCAGCAGCTTGGGAGCGGCGATCGTAGCCGGGGAGCTGTTTTTT.

This chain's CDR3 is CASSLGGRVNEQFF. The CDR3 bases are TGTGCCAGCAGCTTGGGCGGGAGGGTAAATGAGCAGTTCTTC. The chain uses TRBV5-8 and TRBJ2-1; 9 bases match TRBD2. This CDR3 has 14 amino acids. V was clipped by 0 bases and J by 7 bases; unmatched bases: 2. Germline V gene sequence: CDR1 SGHTS, CDR2 YDEGEE.

The chain links TRBV11-2 to TRBJ1-4; TRBD1 matches at 9 bases. CDR3 length: 15 amino acids. V trimming: 5 bases; J trimming: 5 bases; junction bases outside the gene matches: 6. In germline, CDR1 is SGHAT, CDR2 FQNNGV. CDR3 sequence: CASSQNRGQNEKLFF. CDR3 coding DNA: TGTGCCAGCAGCCAGAACAGGGGGCAAAATGAAAAACTGTTTTTT. Combining the CDR3 with reference TRBV11-2 and TRBJ1-4 gives the whole variable domain EAGVAQSPRYKIIEKRQSVAFWCNPISGHATLYWYQQILGQGPKLLIQFQNNGVVDDSQLPKDRFSAERLKGVDSTLKIQPAKLEDSAVYLCASSQNRGQNEKLFFGSGTQLSVL.

The gene calls are TRBV27 and TRBJ2-1; D is possibly TRBD1 or TRBD2 (5 bases each). The CDR3 spans 16 residues. The V end was cut by 0 bases, the J end by 9 bases, with 18 bases between. CDR1 is MNHEY, CDR2 SMNVEV, per germline (reference sequence). CDR3 region: CASSLSGVANRGEQFF. The CDR3 nucleotides read TGTGCCAGCAGTTTATCGGGGGTCGCGAACCGGGGTGAGCAGTTCTTC.

This clone was seen once. The chain employs TRBV25-1 and TRBJ2-1; 11 bases map to TRBD2. Looked up from germline, CDR1 is MGHDK and CDR2 is SYGVNS. This CDR3 region has 16 residues. Losses at the gene ends were 5 bases for V and 6 bases for J; bases not matched to a gene: 9. The CDR3 DNA reads TGTGCCAGCAGTCTAGCGGGAGGAGGCTTAACCAATGAGCAGTTCTTC. This encodes CASSLAGGGLTNEQFF. The full variable domain, in which reference TRBV25-1 and TRBJ2-1 provide the parts outside the CDR3, is EADIYQTPRYLVIGTGKKITLECSQTMGHDKMYWYQQDPGMELHLIHYSYGVNSTEKGDLSSESTVSRIRTEHFPLTLESARPSHTSQYLCASSLAGGGLTNEQFFGPGTRLTVL.

The chain couples TRBV7-9 to TRBJ1-3; no clear D. Trimming left V 8 bases short and J 0 bases short, with 17 bases between. Germline V gene lookup returns CDR1 SEHNR and CDR2 FQNEAQ (reference sequence). This CDR3 comprises 16 residues. Here the CDR3 reads CASLFSGDPSGNTIYF. CDR3 bases: TGTGCCAGCCTTTTCTCCGGGGATCCCTCTGGAAACACCATATATTTT.

The V call is TRBV27, the J call TRBJ2-3; either TRBD1 or TRBD2 may supply D (6 bases each). Trimming pared 5 bases from V and 4 bases from J, leaving 19 bases between. This CDR3 has 16 amino acids. The germline gives CDR1 MNHEY, CDR2 SMNVEV (reference sequence). CDR3 protein: CASSPLFTRGADTQYF. The CDR3 DNA reads TGTGCCAGCAGTCCATTATTTACTAGGGGGGCAGATACGCAGTATTTT.